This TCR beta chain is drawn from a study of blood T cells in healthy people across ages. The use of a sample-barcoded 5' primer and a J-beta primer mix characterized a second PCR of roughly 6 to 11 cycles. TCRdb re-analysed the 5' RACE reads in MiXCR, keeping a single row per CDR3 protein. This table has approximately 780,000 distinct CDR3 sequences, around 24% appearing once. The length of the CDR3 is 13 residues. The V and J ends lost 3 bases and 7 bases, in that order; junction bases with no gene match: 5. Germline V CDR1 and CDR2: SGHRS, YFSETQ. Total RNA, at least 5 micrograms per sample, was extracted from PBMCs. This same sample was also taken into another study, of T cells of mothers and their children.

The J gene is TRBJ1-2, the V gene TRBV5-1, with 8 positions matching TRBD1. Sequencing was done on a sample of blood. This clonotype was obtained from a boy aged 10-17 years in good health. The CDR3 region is CASSSGTGGGYTF. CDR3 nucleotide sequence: TGCGCCAGCAGCTCCGGGACAGGAGGTGGCTACACCTTC.